This entry describes one T cell receptor (beta chain). What it binds is not known. These data originate in a study of cytotoxic CD8 clonotypes in ibrutinib-treated CLL. Whole-study findings and limits: Public clonotypes, an uncommon group, contracted or remained stable on treatment. Higher circulating CD8+ T-cell counts strongly accompanied higher baseline clonality, above age-matched healthy donors.

Measured with immunoSEQ multiplex PCR; TCRdb has only the in-frame clones, and not every one. The sample contains around 200,000 clones, 65% to 80% of which appear only once. CDR1 GTSNPN and CDR2 SVGIG come from the germline V gene (reference sequence). Trimming left V 4 bases short and J 1 base short, with 13 bases between. The CDR3 runs to 14 residues. The rearrangement links TRBV30 to TRBJ2-5, with D perhaps matching TRBD1 (6 bases). The material sequenced was PBMCs, taken after 12 months of ibrutinib treatment. The TCR sequence derives from a human donor with chronic lymphocytic leukemia. The CDR3 DNA is TGTGCCTGGATAAAACAGGGATTCCAAGAGACCCAGTACTTC. This sequence encodes CAWIKQGFQETQYF. Variable domain in full (rest from reference TRBV30 and TRBJ2-5): SQTIHQWPATLVQPVGSPLSLECTVEGTSNPNLYWYRQAAGRGLQLLFYSVGIGQISSEVPQNLSASRPQDRQFILSSKKLLLSDSGFYLCAWIKQGFQETQYFGPGTRLLVL.